Below, 18 T cell receptor beta chains from the same sample are listed, as sequenced in a study of cytomegalovirus exposure and HLA in healthy donors. In the PCR, 60 Vbeta and 13 Jbeta primers were used. Clones were read by immunoSEQ multiplex PCR, and TCRdb kept only the in-frame ones, dropping some. In the table there are fewer than 150,000 clones, 76% of which are singletons. Source material: PBMCs. All receptors come from a middle-aged man in good health and CMV-seronegative.

The chain combines TRBV19 with TRBJ1-2; no definite D call. Germline-derived CDR1 and CDR2 are LNHDA and SQIVND (reference sequence). This CDR3 is built from 14 residues. V gave up 5 bases and J gave up 8 bases, with 18 bases separating them. CDR3 protein: CASSAVSGTLGYTF. CDR3 nucleotide sequence: TGTGCCAGTAGTGCCGTGAGTGGTACTCTAGGCTACACCTTC.

A few counts support this clone. This rearrangement joins TRBV6-1 to TRBJ1-2, with a weak D call TRBD1 (6 bases). This CDR3 is 14 amino acids long. The V gene's germline CDR1 is MNHNS and CDR2 SASEGT. Trimming took off 5 bases at V and 0 bases at J, with 10 bases between the two ends. Here the CDR3 reads CASSLTGSNYGYTF. The CDR3 nucleotides read TGTGCCAGCAGTCTAACAGGGTCTAACTATGGCTACACCTTC.

The CDR3 nucleotides read TGTGCCAGCAGCTTAGCTTGGGTCCCGGGTGGCTACACCTTC. As protein: CASSLAWVPGGYTF. The V gene is TRBV7-2, the J gene TRBJ1-2, with unresolved D. This CDR3 is 14 amino acids long. Trimming stripped 0 bases from V and 7 bases from J, with 12 bases between. Germline V gene lookup returns CDR1 SGHTA and CDR2 FQGNSA.

There are a few counts of this clone. The CDR3 nucleotides read TGTGCCAGCAGTGAAGCCCCAGGAGGCTATGGCTACACCTTC. The encoded protein is CASSEAPGGYGYTF. The V call is TRBV6-1, the J call TRBJ1-2; no clear D. The CDR3 runs to 14 residues. From germline, CDR1 is MNHNS and CDR2 SASEGT. V lost 0 bases, J lost 4 bases, and 9 bases lay in between.

The V call is TRBV4-2, the J call TRBJ2-7; perhaps TRBD2 as D (6 bases). With 3 bases removed from V and 2 bases from J, the gap between germline ends came to 17 bases. Germline CDR1 is LGHNA and CDR2 is YNFKEQ. The CDR3 is 16 residues long. CDR3 amino acids: CASSQGGGDSTYEQYF. CDR3 in DNA: TGTGCCAGCAGCCAGGGCGGCGGGGACTCTACCTACGAGCAGTACTTC.

This rearrangement joins TRBV7-8 to TRBJ1-1, with a possible D match to TRBD1 (6 bases). This CDR3 comprises 16 residues. Trimming took off 0 bases at V and 6 bases at J, with 17 bases between the two ends. CDR1 and CDR2 (germline): SGHVS, FQNEAQ. The CDR3 loop reads CASSLAGGGRRPEAFF. The CDR3, as DNA: TGTGCCAGCAGCTTAGCGGGGGGGGGCCGGAGACCTGAAGCTTTCTTT. Variable domain in full (rest from reference TRBV7-8 and TRBJ1-1): GAGVSQSPRYKVAKRGQDVALRCDPISGHVSLFWYQQALGQGPEFLTYFQNEAQLDKSGLPSDRFFAERPEGSVSTLKIQRTQQEDSAVYLCASSLAGGGRRPEAFFGQGTRLTVV.

V and J are TRBV7-2 and TRBJ1-4, with 8 bases matching TRBD1. V shed 5 bases, J shed 7 bases, and the junction held 9 bases outside the gene matches. The length of the CDR3 is 15 residues. Germline V lookup: CDR1 SGHTA, CDR2 FQGNSA. The CDR3: CASSPRTGTGEKLFF. For the CDR3, the DNA is TGTGCCAGCAGCCCCAGGACAGGGACGGGTGAAAAACTGTTTTTT.

The V gene is TRBV6-1, the J gene TRBJ1-2, with 11 bases identical to TRBD1. This CDR3 has 14 amino acids. V was pared by 8 bases and J by 6 bases, with 8 bases of the junction left unmatched. CDR1 MNHNS and CDR2 SASEGT come from the germline V gene. The CDR3 loop is CASLPAGQGDGYTF. The CDR3 DNA reads as TGTGCCAGCCTTCCCGCGGGACAGGGGGATGGCTACACCTTC.

The chain is built from TRBV2 and TRBJ1-6; D may be TRBD1 (6 bases). This CDR3 comprises 14 residues. CDR1 SNHLY and CDR2 FYNNEI come from the germline V gene. Trimming took off 4 bases at V and 5 bases at J, with 9 bases between the two ends. The CDR3: CASSGQADNSPLHF. The CDR3 nucleotides read TGTGCCAGCAGTGGACAGGCTGATAATTCACCCCTCCACTTT.

V is TRBV11-3 and J is TRBJ1-2; D ambiguous. There are 14 residues in the CDR3. Germline V gives CDR1 SGHNT, CDR2 YENEEA. The V end was cut by 5 bases, the J end by 6 bases, with 16 bases between. CDR3 sequence: CASSRPGGIDGYTF. CDR3 sequence (DNA): TGTGCCAGCAGCCGCCCAGGAGGGATCGATGGCTACACCTTC.

On this clone itself: Other DNA sequences in this specimen translate into the identical CDR3. The rearrangement links TRBV11-3 to TRBJ1-6; possibly TRBD1 for D (5 bases). The CDR3 sequence is 18 residues long. Germline CDR1 is SGHNT and CDR2 is YENEEA. V was clipped by 0 bases and J by 0 bases, with 12 bases between them. DNA for the CDR3: TGTGCCAGCAGCTTAGATCAGGGAGGGAGCTCCTATAATTCACCCCTCCACTTT. It translates to CASSLDQGGSSYNSPLHF.

V is TRBV7-6 and J is TRBJ2-1; TRBD2 aligns across 10 bases. The germline V gene has CDR1 SGHVS and CDR2 FNYEAQ. The junction had 8 bases not matched to a gene; V was cut back by 2 bases and J by 4 bases. The CDR3 is 17 residues long. CDR3 nucleotide sequence: TGTGCCAGCAGCTTAATGGCTAGCGGGAGTGTTTACAATGAGCAGTTCTTC. This sequence encodes CASSLMASGSVYNEQFF.

There are a few counts of this clone. V gene TRBV7-9 combines with J gene TRBJ1-3; maybe TRBD1 (5 bases). The length of the CDR3 is 14 residues. Per germline, CDR1 SEHNR and CDR2 FQNEAQ (reference sequence). Deletions cut 1 base from V and 7 bases from J, with 11 bases between. CDR3 in DNA: TGTGCCAGCAGCTTAGGGGGCGCAGTCAACACCATATATTTT. Residues: CASSLGGAVNTIYF.

CDR3 coding DNA: TGTGCCAGTAGTATAGTAGGGGGCCGGGACTACACCTTC. Amino acids: CASSIVGGRDYTF. The chain carries TRBV19 and TRBJ1-2, with 7 bases that match TRBD1. The trim removed 1 base at V and 10 bases at J, leaving 6 bases unmatched. CDR3 length equals 13 residues. Germline CDR1 LNHDA, CDR2 SQIVND (reference sequence). The whole variable domain, remainder taken from reference TRBV19 and TRBJ1-2, is DGGITQSPKYLFRKEGQNVTLSCEQNLNHDAMYWYRQDPGQGLRLIYYSQIVNDFQKGDIAEGYSVSREKKESFPLTVTSAQKNPTAFYLCASSIVGGRDYTFGSGTRLTVV.

The chain carries TRBV28 and TRBJ2-2; possible D gene TRBD2, 7 bases. Germline CDR1 reads MDHEN; CDR2 reads SYDVKM. Trimming pared 10 bases from V and 3 bases from J, leaving 15 bases between. This CDR3 is 14 amino acids long. CDR3 coding DNA: TGTGCCACTACGGGGGGCGTATACACCGGGGAGCTGTTTTTT. Residues: CATTGGVYTGELFF.

The chain employs TRBV7-2 and TRBJ1-1, with TRBD1 as a possible D gene (5 bases). Per the germline V gene, CDR1 is SGHTA and CDR2 is FQGNSA. V lost 5 bases, J lost 1 base, and 14 bases lay in between. This CDR3 contains 15 residues. The CDR3 bases are TGTGCCAGCAGCCCCCAACCCCAGGGGAACACTGAAGCTTTCTTT. Translation gives CASSPQPQGNTEAFF.

V is TRBV19 and J is TRBJ2-2; D call uncertain. CDR1 is LNHDA, CDR2 SQIVND, per germline (reference sequence). Trimming removed 7 bases from V and 1 base from J, with 13 bases in between. The CDR3 covers 15 residues. The CDR3 is CASISSLRNTGELFF. The CDR3 DNA reads as TGTGCCAGTATCTCGTCCTTGCGGAACACCGGGGAGCTGTTTTTT.

The rearrangement joins TRBV27 to TRBJ2-1, with TRBD2 matching over 11 bases. Germline CDR1 is MNHEY and CDR2 is SMNVEV (reference sequence). The V and J ends lost 8 bases and 5 bases, in that order; junction bases with no gene match: 11. The CDR3 is 16 amino acids. The CDR3 coding sequence is TGTGCCAGCCAAAGACTCGGGACTAGCGGCAACAATGAGCAGTTCTTC. This gives the protein CASQRLGTSGNNEQFF.